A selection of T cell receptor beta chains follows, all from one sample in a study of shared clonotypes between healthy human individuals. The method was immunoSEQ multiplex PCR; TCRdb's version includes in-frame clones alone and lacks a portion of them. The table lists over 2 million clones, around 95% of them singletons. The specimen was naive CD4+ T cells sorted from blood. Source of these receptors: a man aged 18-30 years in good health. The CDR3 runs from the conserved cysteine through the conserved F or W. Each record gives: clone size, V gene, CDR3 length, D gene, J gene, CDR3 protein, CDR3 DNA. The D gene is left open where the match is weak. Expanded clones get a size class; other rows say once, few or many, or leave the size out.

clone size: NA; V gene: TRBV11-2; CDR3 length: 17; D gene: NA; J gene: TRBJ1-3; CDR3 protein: CASSLNRYGLSGNTIYF; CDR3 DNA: TGTGCCAGCAGCTTAAATCGGTACGGTCTCTCTGGAAACACCATATATTTT
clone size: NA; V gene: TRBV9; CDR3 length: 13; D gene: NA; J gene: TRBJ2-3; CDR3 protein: CASSVGTRDTQYF; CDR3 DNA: TGTGCCAGCAGCGTAGGTACAAGAGATACGCAGTATTTT
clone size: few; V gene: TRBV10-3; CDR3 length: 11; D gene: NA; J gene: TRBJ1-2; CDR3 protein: CAISVGTGYTF; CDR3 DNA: TGTGCCATCAGTGTTGGGACTGGCTACACCTTC
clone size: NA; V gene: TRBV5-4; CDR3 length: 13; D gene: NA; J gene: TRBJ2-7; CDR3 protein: CASSSLGRGEQYF; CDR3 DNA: TGTGCCAGCAGCTCCCTAGGGAGAGGCGAGCAGTACTTC
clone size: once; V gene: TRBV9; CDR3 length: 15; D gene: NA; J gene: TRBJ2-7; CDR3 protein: CASSVGEGATYEQYF; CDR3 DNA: TGTGCCAGCAGCGTCGGGGAGGGGGCGACCTACGAGCAGTACTTC
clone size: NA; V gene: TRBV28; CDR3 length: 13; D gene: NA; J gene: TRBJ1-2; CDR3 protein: CASSYSDRRGYTF; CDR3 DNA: TGTGCCAGCAGTTACTCAGACCGAAGGGGCTACACCTTC
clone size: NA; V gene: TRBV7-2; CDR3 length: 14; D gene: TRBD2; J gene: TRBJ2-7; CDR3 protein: CASSSSGRLREQYF; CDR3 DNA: TGTGCCAGCAGCTCTAGCGGGAGGTTACGCGAGCAGTACTTC
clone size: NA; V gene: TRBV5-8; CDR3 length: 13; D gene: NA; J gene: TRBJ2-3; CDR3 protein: CASSFPDSNTQYF; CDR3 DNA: TGTGCCAGCAGCTTCCCGGACTCGAATACGCAGTATTTT
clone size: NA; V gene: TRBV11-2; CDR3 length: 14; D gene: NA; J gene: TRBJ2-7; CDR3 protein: CASSLFGMSYEQYF; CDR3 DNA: TGTGCCAGCAGCTTATTTGGGATGTCCTACGAGCAGTACTTC
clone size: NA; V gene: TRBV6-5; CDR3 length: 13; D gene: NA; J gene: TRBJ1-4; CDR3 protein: CASGYATNEKLFF; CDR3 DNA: TGTGCCAGCGGGTATGCAACTAATGAAAAACTGTTTTTT